The following is a T cell receptor beta chain sequence with its context. After removal of 9 bases from V and 2 bases from J, the junction contained 5 bases not matched to a gene. CDR1 LNHNV and CDR2 YYDKDF come from the germline V gene (reference sequence). This CDR3 spans 13 amino acids. The sample is drawn from a study of OX40 agonist ivuxolimab in advanced cancers. The assay was immunoSEQ multiplex PCR, and TCRdb's table has in-frame clones only and misses some. The table has roughly 40,000 clones, 81% seen once; the top ten hold 2.6%. The material was CD4+ or CD8+ T cells sorted from blood, obtained in a trial of the OX40 agonist ivuxolimab. The receptor comes from an adult with an advanced solid tumor such as melanoma, head and neck, liver or kidney cancer. The chain couples TRBV15 to TRBJ2-5; 8 bases are a match to TRBD2. Here the CDR3 reads CATATSGQETQYF. CDR3 in DNA: TGTGCCACAGCAACTAGCGGACAAGAGACCCAGTACTTC. Using reference TRBV15 and TRBJ2-5 for the parts outside the CDR3, the full variable domain is DAMVIQNPRYQVTQFGKPVTLSCSQTLNHNVMYWYQQKSSQAPKLLFHYYDKDFNNEADTPDNFQSRRPNTSFCFLDIRSPGLGDTAMYLCATATSGQETQYFGPGTRLLVL.